This note documents a single TCR beta chain sequence. The target antigen is unknown. The data were obtained in a study of cytomegalovirus exposure and HLA in healthy donors. Study-level findings and limits: Cytomegalovirus status, reportedly, was diagnosed with high specificity and sensitivity by the classifier. Associated with cytomegalovirus, according to the listing, were 150 to 200 TCR beta chains. According to a subsequent analysis, TCR clusters from the first cohort were inclined to appear together in the 120 validation repertoires.

The data were produced by immunoSEQ multiplex PCR, yet TCRdb's version contains in-frame clones alone and is incomplete. The table includes about 170,000 clones, roughly 86% detected once. The trim removed 2 bases at V and 0 bases at J, leaving 4 bases unmatched. Germline V gene lookup returns CDR1 MDHEN and CDR2 SYDVKM. The CDR3 extends over 16 amino acids. Sequencing was performed on PBMCs. The sequence derives from a man aged 18 to 35 in good health and CMV-seropositive. This chain links TRBV28 with TRBJ2-1; TRBD2 agrees at 7 bases. The CDR3 coding sequence is TGTGCCAGCAGTTTAGTACGCGGGAGCTCCTACAATGAGCAGTTCTTC. Translating gives CASSLVRGSSYNEQFF.